The entry below gives a single T cell receptor (beta chain) sequence along with its context. Its antigen is unknown. The data were taken from a study of blood T cell dynamics during melanoma immunotherapy. Background on the study: Standard first-line treatment here was pembrolizumab or nivolumab plus ipilimumab in metastatic melanoma.

The J segment lost 7 bases and the V segment lost 3 bases, leaving 3 bases of the junction unmatched. Germline V gene sequence: CDR1 SGHNT, CDR2 YYREEE (reference sequence). CDR3 length equals 13 residues. Assay used: immunoSEQ multiplex PCR; TCRdb lists only in-frame clones, some missing. The data hold some 8,200 clones, with about 88% observed a single time. Documented time point: week 3, after first cycle of checkpoint inhibitor. Disease control meant complete response, partial response or stable disease at 12 weeks. Notes on the study in general: Whether repertoire-driving clones were melanoma-specific could not be determined.

The specimen comprised blood, sampled from a patient treated with checkpoint blockade. The gene calls are TRBV5-4 and TRBJ1-2; 10 bases map to TRBD1. The receptor's source is a human donor with melanoma. The CDR3, as DNA: TGTGCCAGCAGCTCTTGGACAGGGGGTGGCTACACCTTC. Translation: CASSSWTGGGYTF.